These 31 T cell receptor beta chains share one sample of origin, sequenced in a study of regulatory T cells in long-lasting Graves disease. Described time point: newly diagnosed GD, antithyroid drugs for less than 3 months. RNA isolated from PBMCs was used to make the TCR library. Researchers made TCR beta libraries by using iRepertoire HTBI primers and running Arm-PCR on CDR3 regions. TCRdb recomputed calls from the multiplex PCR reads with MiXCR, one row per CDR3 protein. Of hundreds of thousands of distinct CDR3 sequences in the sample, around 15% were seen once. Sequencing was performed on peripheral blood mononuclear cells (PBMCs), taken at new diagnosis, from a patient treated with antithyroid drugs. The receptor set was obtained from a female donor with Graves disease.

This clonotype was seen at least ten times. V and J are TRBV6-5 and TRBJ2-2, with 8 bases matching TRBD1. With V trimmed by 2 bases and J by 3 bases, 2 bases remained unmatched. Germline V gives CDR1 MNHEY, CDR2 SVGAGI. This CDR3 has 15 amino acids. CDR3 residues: CASSYDRGYTGELFF. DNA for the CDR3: TGTGCCAGCAGTTACGACAGGGGATACACCGGGGAGCTGTTTTTT.

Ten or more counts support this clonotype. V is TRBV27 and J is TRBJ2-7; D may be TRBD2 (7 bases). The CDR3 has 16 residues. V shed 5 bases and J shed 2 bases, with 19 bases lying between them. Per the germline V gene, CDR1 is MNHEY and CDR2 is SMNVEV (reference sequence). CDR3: CASSIYPGGGPYEQYF. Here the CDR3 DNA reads TGTGCCAGCAGTATCTACCCGGGGGGCGGCCCCTACGAGCAGTACTTC.

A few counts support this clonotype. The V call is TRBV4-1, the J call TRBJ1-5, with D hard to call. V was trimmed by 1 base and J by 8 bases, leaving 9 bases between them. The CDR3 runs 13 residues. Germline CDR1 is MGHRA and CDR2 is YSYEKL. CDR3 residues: CASSQVHGEPQHF. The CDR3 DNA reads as TGCGCCAGCAGCCAAGTGCATGGTGAGCCCCAGCATTTT.

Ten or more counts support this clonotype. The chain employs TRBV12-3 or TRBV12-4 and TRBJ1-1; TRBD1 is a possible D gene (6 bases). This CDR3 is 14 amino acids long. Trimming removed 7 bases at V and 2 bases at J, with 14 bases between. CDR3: CASTPGHGNTEAFF. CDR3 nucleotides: TGTGCCAGCACCCCGGGACACGGAAACACTGAAGCTTTCTTT.

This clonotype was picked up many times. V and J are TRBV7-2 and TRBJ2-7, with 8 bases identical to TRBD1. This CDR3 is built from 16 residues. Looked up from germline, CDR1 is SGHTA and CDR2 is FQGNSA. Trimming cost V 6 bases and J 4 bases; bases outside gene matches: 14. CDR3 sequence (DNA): TGTGCCAGCAGTCTAAGGTCCCGGGGACAGGTATACGAGCAGTACTTC. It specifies CASSLRSRGQVYEQYF.

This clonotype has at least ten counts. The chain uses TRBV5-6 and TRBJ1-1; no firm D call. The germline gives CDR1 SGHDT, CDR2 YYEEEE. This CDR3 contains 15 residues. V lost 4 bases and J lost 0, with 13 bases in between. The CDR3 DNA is TGTGCCAGCAGCCCTGATGGGCTAATGAACACTGAAGCTTTCTTT. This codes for CASSPDGLMNTEAFF.

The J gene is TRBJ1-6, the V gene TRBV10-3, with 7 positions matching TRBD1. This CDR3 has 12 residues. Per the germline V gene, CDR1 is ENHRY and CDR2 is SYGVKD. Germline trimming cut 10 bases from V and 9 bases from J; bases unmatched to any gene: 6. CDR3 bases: TGTGCCACCAGGGGGGACGGTTCACCCCTCCACTTT. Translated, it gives CATRGDGSPLHF.

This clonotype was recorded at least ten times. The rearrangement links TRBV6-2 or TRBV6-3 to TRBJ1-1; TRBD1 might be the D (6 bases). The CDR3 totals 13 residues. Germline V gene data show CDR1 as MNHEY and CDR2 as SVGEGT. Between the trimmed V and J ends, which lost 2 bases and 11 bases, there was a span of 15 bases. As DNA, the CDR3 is TGTGCCAGCAGTTACCAGGGGTCGAACGAGGCTTTCTTT. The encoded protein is CASSYQGSNEAFF.

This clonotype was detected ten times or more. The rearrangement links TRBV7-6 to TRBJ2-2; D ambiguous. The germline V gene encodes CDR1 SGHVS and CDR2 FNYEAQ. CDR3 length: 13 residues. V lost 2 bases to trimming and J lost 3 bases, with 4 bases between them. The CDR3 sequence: CASSLWDTGELFF. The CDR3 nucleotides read TGTGCCAGCAGCTTATGGGACACCGGGGAGCTGTTTTTT.

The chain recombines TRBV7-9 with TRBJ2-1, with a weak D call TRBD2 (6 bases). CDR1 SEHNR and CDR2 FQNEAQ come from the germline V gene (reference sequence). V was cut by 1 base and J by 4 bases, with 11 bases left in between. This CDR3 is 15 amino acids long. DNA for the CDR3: TGTGCCAGCAGCTTAGGCGGGGTTCCTTACAATGAGCAGTTCTTC. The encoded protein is CASSLGGVPYNEQFF.

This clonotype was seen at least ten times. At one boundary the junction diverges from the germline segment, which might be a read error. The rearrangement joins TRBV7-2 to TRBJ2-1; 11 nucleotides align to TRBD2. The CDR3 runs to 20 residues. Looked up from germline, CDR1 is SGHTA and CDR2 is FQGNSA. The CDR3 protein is CASSFLAGGGPPSSYNEQFF. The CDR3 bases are TGTGCTAGCAGCTTTCTAGCGGGAGGAGGCCCCCCTAGCAGTTACAATGAGCAGTTCTTC. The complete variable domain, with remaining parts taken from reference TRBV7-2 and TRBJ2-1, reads GAGVSQSPSNKVTEKGKDVELRCDPISGHTALYWYRQSLGQGLEFLIYFQGNSAPDKSGLPSDRFSAERTGGSVSTLTIQRTQQEDSAVYLCASSFLAGGGPPSSYNEQFFGPGTRLTVL.

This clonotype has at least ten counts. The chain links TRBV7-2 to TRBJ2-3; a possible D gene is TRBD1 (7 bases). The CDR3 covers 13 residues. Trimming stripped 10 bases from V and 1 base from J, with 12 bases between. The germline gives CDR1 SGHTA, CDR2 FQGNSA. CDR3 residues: CAIRGVRTDTQYF. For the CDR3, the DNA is TGTGCCATCAGGGGGGTCCGCACAGATACGCAGTATTTT.

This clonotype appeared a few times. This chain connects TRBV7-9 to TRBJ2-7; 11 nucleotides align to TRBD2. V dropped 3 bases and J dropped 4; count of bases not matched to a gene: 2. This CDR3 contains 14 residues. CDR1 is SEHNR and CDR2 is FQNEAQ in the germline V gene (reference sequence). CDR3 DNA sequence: TGTGCCAGCAGCTTGGGACTAGCGGCATACGAGCAGTACTTC. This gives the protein CASSLGLAAYEQYF.

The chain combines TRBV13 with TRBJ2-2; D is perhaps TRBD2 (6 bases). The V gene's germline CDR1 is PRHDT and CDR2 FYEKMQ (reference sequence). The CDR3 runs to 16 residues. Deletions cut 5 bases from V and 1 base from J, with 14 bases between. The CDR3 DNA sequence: TGTGCCAGCAGCACAAAGCGGGTCCTGAACACCGGGGAGCTGTTTTTT. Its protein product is CASSTKRVLNTGELFF. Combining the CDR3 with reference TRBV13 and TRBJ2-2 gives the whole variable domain AAGVIQSPRHLIKEKRETATLKCYPIPRHDTVYWYQQGPGQDPQFLISFYEKMQSDKGSIPDRFSAQQFSDYHSELNMSSLELGDSALYFCASSTKRVLNTGELFFGEGSRLTVL.

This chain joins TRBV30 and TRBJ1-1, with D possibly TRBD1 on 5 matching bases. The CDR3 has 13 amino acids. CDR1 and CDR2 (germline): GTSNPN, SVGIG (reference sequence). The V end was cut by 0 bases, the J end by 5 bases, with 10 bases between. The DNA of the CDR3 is TGTGCCTGGAGTGTAGGGGTCGGGACTGAAGCTTTCTTT. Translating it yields CAWSVGVGTEAFF.

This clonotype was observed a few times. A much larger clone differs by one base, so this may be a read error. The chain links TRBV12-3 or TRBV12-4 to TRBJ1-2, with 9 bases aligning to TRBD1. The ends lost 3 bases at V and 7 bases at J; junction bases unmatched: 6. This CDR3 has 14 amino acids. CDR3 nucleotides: TGTGCCAGCAGTTTTCGGACAGGGGAAAGTGGCTACACCTTC. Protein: CASSFRTGESGYTF.

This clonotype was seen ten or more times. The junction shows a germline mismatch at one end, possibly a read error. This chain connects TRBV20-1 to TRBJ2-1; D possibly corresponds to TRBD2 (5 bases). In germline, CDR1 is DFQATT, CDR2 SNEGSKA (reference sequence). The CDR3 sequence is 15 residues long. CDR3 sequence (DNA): TGCAGTGCTAGAGGGTTAGTGTCGGGGTACAATGAGCGGTTCTTC. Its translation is CSARGLVSGYNERFF.

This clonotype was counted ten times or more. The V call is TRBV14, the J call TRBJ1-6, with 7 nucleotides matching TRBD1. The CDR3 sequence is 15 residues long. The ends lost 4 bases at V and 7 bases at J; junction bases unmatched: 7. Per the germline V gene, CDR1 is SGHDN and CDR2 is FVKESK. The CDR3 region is CASSLQGLGNSPLHF. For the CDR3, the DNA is TGTGCCAGCAGCCTACAGGGGCTTGGCAATTCACCCCTCCACTTT.

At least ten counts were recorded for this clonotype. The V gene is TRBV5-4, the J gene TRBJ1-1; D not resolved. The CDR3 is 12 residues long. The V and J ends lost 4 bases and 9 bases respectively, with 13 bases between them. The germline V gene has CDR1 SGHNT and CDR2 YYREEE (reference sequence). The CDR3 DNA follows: TGTGCCAGCAGCCTAAGTGACCGGCAAGCTTTCTTT. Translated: CASSLSDRQAFF. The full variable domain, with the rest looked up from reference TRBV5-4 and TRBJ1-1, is ETGVTQSPTHLIKTRGQQVTLRCSSQSGHNTVSWYQQALGQGPQFIFQYYREEENGRGNFPPRFSGLQFPNYSSELNVNALELDDSALYLCASSLSDRQAFFGQGTRLTVV.

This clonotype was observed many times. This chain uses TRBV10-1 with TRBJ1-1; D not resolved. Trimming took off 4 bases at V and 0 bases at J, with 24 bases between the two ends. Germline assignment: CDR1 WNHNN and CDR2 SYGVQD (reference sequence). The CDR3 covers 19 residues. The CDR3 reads CASSVSQEAGKPLNTEAFF. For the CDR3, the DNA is TGCGCCAGCAGTGTAAGTCAAGAGGCCGGAAAACCGTTGAACACTGAAGCTTTCTTT.

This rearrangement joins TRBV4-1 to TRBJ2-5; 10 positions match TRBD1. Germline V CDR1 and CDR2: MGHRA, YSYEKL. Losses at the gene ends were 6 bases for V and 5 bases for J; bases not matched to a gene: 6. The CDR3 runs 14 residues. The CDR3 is CASSRGTGVETQYF. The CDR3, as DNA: TGCGCCAGCAGTAGAGGGACAGGGGTGGAGACCCAGTACTTC.

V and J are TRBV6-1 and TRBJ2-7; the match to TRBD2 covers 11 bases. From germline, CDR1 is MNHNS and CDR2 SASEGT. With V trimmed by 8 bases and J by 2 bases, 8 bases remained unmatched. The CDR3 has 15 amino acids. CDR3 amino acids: CASRRGLAGTYEQYF. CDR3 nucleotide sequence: TGTGCCAGCCGACGAGGACTAGCGGGTACCTACGAGCAGTACTTC.

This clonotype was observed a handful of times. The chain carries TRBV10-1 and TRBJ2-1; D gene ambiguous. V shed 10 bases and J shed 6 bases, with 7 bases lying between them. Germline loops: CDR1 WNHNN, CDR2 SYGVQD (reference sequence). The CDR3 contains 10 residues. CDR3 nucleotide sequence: TGCGCCATGCGGTTCAATGAGCAGTTCTTC. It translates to CAMRFNEQFF.

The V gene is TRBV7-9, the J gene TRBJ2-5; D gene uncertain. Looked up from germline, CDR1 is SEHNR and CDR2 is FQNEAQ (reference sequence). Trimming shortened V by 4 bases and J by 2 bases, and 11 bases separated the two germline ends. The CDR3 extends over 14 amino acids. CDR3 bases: TGTGCCAGCAGCTCGCCGGGTCATCAAGAGACCCAGTACTTC. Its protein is CASSSPGHQETQYF.

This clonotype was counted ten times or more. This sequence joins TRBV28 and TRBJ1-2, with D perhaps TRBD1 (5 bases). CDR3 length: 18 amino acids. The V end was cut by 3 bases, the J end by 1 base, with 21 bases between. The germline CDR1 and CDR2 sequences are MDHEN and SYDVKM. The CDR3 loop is CASSFVVGGIDFNYGYTF. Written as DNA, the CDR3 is TGTGCCAGCAGTTTTGTTGTCGGGGGGATCGACTTTAACTATGGCTACACCTTC.

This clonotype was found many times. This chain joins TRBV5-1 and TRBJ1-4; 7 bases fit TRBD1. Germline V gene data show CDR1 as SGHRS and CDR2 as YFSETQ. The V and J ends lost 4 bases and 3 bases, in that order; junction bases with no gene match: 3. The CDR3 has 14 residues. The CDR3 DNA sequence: TGCGCCAGCAGCGTACAGGGGTCTAATGAAAAACTGTTTTTT. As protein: CASSVQGSNEKLFF.

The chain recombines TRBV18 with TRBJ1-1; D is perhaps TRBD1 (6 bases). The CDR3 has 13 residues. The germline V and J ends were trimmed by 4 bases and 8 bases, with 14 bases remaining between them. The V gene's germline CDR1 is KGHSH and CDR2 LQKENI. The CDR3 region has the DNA TGTGCCAGCTCACTTTTCAGGGGTGCCGAAGCTTTCTTT. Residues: CASSLFRGAEAFF.

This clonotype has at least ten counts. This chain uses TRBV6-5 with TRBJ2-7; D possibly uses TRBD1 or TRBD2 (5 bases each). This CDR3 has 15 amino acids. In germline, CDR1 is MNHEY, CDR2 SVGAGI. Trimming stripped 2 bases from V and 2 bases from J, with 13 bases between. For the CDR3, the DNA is TGTGCCAGCAGTTACGGGGCACTGGAGGCCTACGAGCAGTACTTC. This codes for CASSYGALEAYEQYF.

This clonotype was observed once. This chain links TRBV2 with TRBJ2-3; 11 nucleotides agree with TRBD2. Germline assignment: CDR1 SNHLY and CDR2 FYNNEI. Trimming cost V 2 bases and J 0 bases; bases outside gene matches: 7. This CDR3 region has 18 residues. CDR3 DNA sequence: TGTGCCAGCAGTGAACCTAGCGGGAGGTCGAGTAGCACAGATACGCAGTATTTT. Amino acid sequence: CASSEPSGRSSSTDTQYF.

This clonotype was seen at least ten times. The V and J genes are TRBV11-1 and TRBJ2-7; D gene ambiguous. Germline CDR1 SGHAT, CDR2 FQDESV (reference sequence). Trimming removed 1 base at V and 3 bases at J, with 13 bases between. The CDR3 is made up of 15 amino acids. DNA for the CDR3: TGTGCCAGCAGCTTAGGCGACCGAAGAGGCTACGAGCAGTACTTC. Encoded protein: CASSLGDRRGYEQYF. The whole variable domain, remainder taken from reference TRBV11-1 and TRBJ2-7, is EAEVAQSPRYKITEKSQAVAFWCDPISGHATLYWYRQILGQGPELLVQFQDESVVDDSQLPKDRFSAERLKGVDSTLKIQPAELGDSAMYLCASSLGDRRGYEQYFGPGTRLTVT.

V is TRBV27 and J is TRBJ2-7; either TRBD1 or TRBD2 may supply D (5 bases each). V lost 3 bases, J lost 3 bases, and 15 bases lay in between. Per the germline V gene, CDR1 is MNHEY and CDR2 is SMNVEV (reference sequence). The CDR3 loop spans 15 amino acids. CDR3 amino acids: CASSFEQGAGYEQYF. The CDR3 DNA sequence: TGTGCCAGCAGTTTTGAGCAGGGCGCGGGCTACGAGCAGTACTTC.